The table lists the clone carrying this T cell receptor beta chain with a few counts. Its antigen is unidentified. This record belongs to a study of T cells in Graves' hyperthyroidism and ophthalmopathy. Study-level results: Ophthalmopathy prediction by the model preceded onset by a median approximately six months. Stable hyperthyroidism was separated from ophthalmopathy by a model based on 13 V-J features.

The V gene's germline CDR1 is SGHRS and CDR2 YFSETQ. V was pared by 4 bases and J by 4 bases, with 9 bases of the junction left unmatched. CDR3 length: 15 amino acids. There were TCR beta CDR3 regions amplified from RNA transcripts. A set of HTBI primers served as the primers for a first-round RT-PCR of the TCR CDR3. TCRdb re-called the multiplex PCR reads with MiXCR, one entry per CDR3 protein. Of hundreds of thousands of distinct CDR3 sequences in the sample, 46% were seen once. Patients with uncontrolled infections, other autoimmune diseases, pregnancy or lactation were excluded. Diagnosis relied on clinical symptoms, serum thyroxine and TRAb, thyroid ultrasound and orbital computed tomography.

The V call is TRBV5-1, the J call TRBJ1-1; 8 nucleotides line up with TRBD1. Sequencing was performed on peripheral blood or thyroid tissue (not recorded which). The receptor's source is a woman in her late teens or twenties with Graves' hyperthyroidism. The CDR3 here is CASSDGQGAGTEAFF. The CDR3 nucleotides read TGCGCCAGCAGCGACGGACAGGGAGCGGGCACTGAAGCTTTCTTT.